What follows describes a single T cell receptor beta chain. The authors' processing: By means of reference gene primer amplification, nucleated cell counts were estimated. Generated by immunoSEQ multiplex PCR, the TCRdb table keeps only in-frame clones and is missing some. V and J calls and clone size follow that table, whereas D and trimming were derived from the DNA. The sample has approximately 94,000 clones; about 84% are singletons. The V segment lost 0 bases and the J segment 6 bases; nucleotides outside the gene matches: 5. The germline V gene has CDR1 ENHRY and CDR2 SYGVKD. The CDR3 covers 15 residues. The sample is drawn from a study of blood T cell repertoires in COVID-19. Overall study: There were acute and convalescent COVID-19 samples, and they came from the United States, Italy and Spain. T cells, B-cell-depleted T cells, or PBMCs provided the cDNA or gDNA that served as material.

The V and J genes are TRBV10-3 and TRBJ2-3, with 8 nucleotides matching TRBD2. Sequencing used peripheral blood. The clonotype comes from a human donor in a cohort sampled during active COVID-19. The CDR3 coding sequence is TGTGCCATCAGTGAGTCGTTAGCGGGAATCGATACGCAGTATTTT. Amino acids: CAISESLAGIDTQYF.